Sequencing of this T cell receptor beta chain was carried out in a study of blood T cell repertoires in COVID-19. The wider study: There were acute and convalescent COVID-19 samples, and they came from the United States, Italy and Spain.

Only in-frame clones appear in the TCRdb table, and some are missing; sequencing was by immunoSEQ multiplex PCR. The table records fewer than 700,000 clones, roughly nine tenths of them present only once. The length of the CDR3 is 15 residues. Germline values: CDR1 MDHEN, CDR2 SYDVKM. J gave up 3 bases and V 7 bases, and 10 bases lay outside the gene matches. The rearrangement joins TRBV28 to TRBJ2-3; 7 bases are shared with TRBD2. Sequencing used peripheral blood. This TCR came from a woman between 45 and 60 years old with COVID-19, enrolled during active disease. The CDR3 sequence is CASNVRGLLTDTQYF. The CDR3 nucleotides read TGTGCCAGCAATGTAAGGGGACTACTAACAGATACGCAGTATTTT.